Each of the 16 T cell receptor beta chains below was sequenced from the same sample in a study of T cell responses to AZD1222 COVID-19 vaccine. Generated by immunoSEQ multiplex PCR, the TCRdb table keeps only in-frame clones and is missing some. The data show 90,000 to 150,000 clones, approximately 86% seen once. The input for sequencing was peripheral blood, taken 28 days after the second AZD1222 dose. The receptors were sampled from an adult who received the AZD1222 COVID-19 vaccine.

The chain carries TRBV19 and TRBJ1-5; 11 nucleotides line up with TRBD1. The CDR3 length is 15 residues. Germline V gene sequence: CDR1 LNHDA, CDR2 SQIVND (reference sequence). V gave up 7 bases and J gave up 7 bases; unmatched junction bases: 9. Here the CDR3 DNA reads TGTGCCAGTAACGGACAGGGGGCGCTTGGGCAGCCCCAGCATTTT. Amino acids: CASNGQGALGQPQHF. The entire variable domain, with the rest obtained from reference TRBV19 and TRBJ1-5, is as follows: DGGITQSPKYLFRKEGQNVTLSCEQNLNHDAMYWYRQDPGQGLRLIYYSQIVNDFQKGDIAEGYSVSREKKESFPLTVTSAQKNPTAFYLCASNGQGALGQPQHFGDGTRLSIL.

The chain joins TRBV7-2 to TRBJ2-1, with TRBD1 matching over 9 bases. V trimming: 0 bases; J trimming: 1 base; junction bases outside the gene matches: 1. Germline CDR1 and CDR2: SGHTA and FQGNSA. The CDR3 has 16 residues. CDR3 DNA sequence: TGTGCCAGCAGCTTAGCGGGACAGGGTTCCTACAATGAGCAGTTCTTC. It yields the protein CASSLAGQGSYNEQFF.

This chain joins TRBV11-2 and TRBJ2-5, with 10 bases fitting TRBD2. The CDR3 spans 16 residues. Germline CDR1 and CDR2: SGHAT and FQNNGV. Trimming removed 4 bases from V and 5 bases from J; junction bases left unmatched: 10. The CDR3 nucleotides read TGTGCCAGCAGCTGGAGCGGGGGGGCCGGCCGGGAGACCCAGTACTTC. This encodes CASSWSGGAGRETQYF.

The chain links TRBV4-1 to TRBJ2-7; 9 positions match TRBD2. The CDR3 length is 17 residues. From germline, CDR1 is MGHRA and CDR2 YSYEKL. With V trimmed by 0 bases and J by 7 bases, 13 bases remained unmatched. The DNA of the CDR3 is TGCGCCAGCAGCCAAGATGGGGGGACTAGCCGACTTATGGAGCAGTACTTC. This translates into CASSQDGGTSRLMEQYF.

This clone was found a few times. The chain couples TRBV4-1 to TRBJ2-5; D not certain. Trimming pared 0 bases from V and 0 bases from J, leaving 11 bases between. In germline, CDR1 is MGHRA, CDR2 YSYEKL. The CDR3 has 16 amino acids. The CDR3 DNA reads TGCGCCAGCAGCCAAGATCCCCCGACGTACCAAGAGACCCAGTACTTC. Protein product: CASSQDPPTYQETQYF.

DNA for the CDR3: TGTGCCAGCAGCTTAGTCGGGTCCCCGCAGTATTTT. Amino acid sequence: CASSLVGSPQYF. The gene calls are TRBV11-3 and TRBJ2-3; no definite D call. With 1 base removed from V and 10 bases from J, the gap between germline ends came to 9 bases. The CDR3 has 12 amino acids. From germline, CDR1 is SGHNT and CDR2 YENEEA. The complete variable domain, with remaining parts taken from reference TRBV11-3 and TRBJ2-3, reads EAGVVQSPRYKIIEKKQPVAFWCNPISGHNTLYWYLQNLGQGPELLIRYENEEAVDDSQLPKDRFSAERLKGVDSTLKIQPAELGDSAVYLCASSLVGSPQYFGPGTRLTVL.

This clone was counted a few times. The gene calls are TRBV14 and TRBJ2-1; no clear D. CDR1 SGHDN and CDR2 FVKESK come from the germline V gene. V was shortened by 1 base and J by 3 bases, with 7 bases between the two germline ends. This CDR3 contains 14 residues. Here the CDR3 DNA reads TGTGCCAGCAGCCAAGTGCCCCTCTACAATGAGCAGTTCTTC. It codes for CASSQVPLYNEQFF.

This clone is medium-sized by share. The V and J genes are TRBV10-3 and TRBJ1-3; weak D call: TRBD1 (6 bases). The CDR3 runs to 15 residues. Trimming shortened V by 6 bases and J by 3 bases, and 15 bases separated the two germline ends. The germline gives CDR1 ENHRY, CDR2 SYGVKD. The CDR3 nucleotides are TGTGCCATCAGGTCGGGAAGGGGGAGTGGAAACACCATATATTTT. Amino acid sequence: CAIRSGRGSGNTIYF.

This chain connects TRBV20-1 to TRBJ2-1, with D perhaps given as TRBD1 or TRBD2 (6 bases each). Germline V gene data show CDR1 as DFQATT and CDR2 as SNEGSKA (reference sequence). Trimming removed 3 bases at V and 2 bases at J, with 14 bases between. This CDR3 region has 15 residues. The DNA of the CDR3 is TGCAGTGCTAGTTTTCCGGGGGACACCTACAATGAGCAGTTCTTC. Amino acid sequence: CSASFPGDTYNEQFF.

This chain joins TRBV18 and TRBJ1-1; TRBD1 matches 8 bases. The V and J ends lost 2 bases and 5 bases, in that order; junction bases with no gene match: 10. The CDR3 is 16 amino acids. Germline V gene sequence: CDR1 KGHSH, CDR2 LQKENI. The CDR3 nucleotides read TGTGCCAGCTCACCAGCAACACAGGGGGTGGGGACTGAAGCTTTCTTT. This translates into CASSPATQGVGTEAFF.

This clone has only one observation. The chain has TRBV4-2 and TRBJ2-3; D unresolved. Germline V lookup: CDR1 LGHNA, CDR2 YNFKEQ. There are 12 residues in the CDR3. V gave up 4 bases and J gave up 6 bases, with 8 bases separating them. CDR3 loop: CASSLREDTQYF. CDR3 DNA sequence: TGTGCCAGCAGCCTAAGAGAGGATACGCAGTATTTT.

This clone is deemed medium-sized (0.01 to 0.1%). The gene calls are TRBV19 and TRBJ2-7; no firm D call. Germline-derived CDR1 and CDR2 are LNHDA and SQIVND (reference sequence). The V and J ends lost 3 bases and 0 bases respectively, with 12 bases between them. This CDR3 region has 15 residues. CDR3 DNA sequence: TGTGCCAGTAGTATTGCACTGTCGAGCTCCTACGAGCAGTACTTC. The encoded protein is CASSIALSSSYEQYF.

Comments on this clone: Its ends do not fully match the called genes, so a read error is possible. The chain carries TRBV6-4 and TRBJ1-1; 10 positions agree with TRBD1. Germline V gene lookup returns CDR1 MRHNA and CDR2 SNTAGT. The CDR3 spans 14 residues. The chain's CDR3 is CASSDSGGTGELRF. CDR3 in DNA: TGTGCCAGCAGTGACTCAGGGGGGACAGGGGAGCTCCGCTTT.

The V call is TRBV28, the J call TRBJ2-4; D may be TRBD1 or TRBD2 (6 bases each). This CDR3 contains 18 residues. Germline values: CDR1 MDHEN, CDR2 SYDVKM. V dropped 7 bases and J dropped 2 bases, with 24 bases sitting between them. CDR3: CASTFNWGDTRPKNIQYF. CDR3 nucleotide sequence: TGTGCCAGCACCTTCAATTGGGGGGACACCCGACCCAAAAACATTCAGTACTTC.

The DNA of the CDR3 is TGTGCCAGCTCACCCCTAGGGAGTCGCGACACTGAAGCTTTCTTT. Its translation is CASSPLGSRDTEAFF. This chain joins TRBV18 and TRBJ1-1; D not certain. Deletions cut 3 bases from V and 3 bases from J, with 14 bases between. Germline V lookup: CDR1 KGHSH, CDR2 LQKENI. This CDR3 has 15 residues.

The chain combines TRBV27 with TRBJ1-5; 10 bases line up with TRBD1. CDR3 size: 15 residues. The junction had 8 bases not matched to a gene; V was cut back by 7 bases and J by 5 bases. Germline V gives CDR1 MNHEY, CDR2 SMNVEV (reference sequence). CDR3 protein: CASKGTGERDQPQHF. The CDR3, as DNA: TGTGCCAGCAAAGGGACAGGGGAACGGGATCAGCCCCAGCATTTT.